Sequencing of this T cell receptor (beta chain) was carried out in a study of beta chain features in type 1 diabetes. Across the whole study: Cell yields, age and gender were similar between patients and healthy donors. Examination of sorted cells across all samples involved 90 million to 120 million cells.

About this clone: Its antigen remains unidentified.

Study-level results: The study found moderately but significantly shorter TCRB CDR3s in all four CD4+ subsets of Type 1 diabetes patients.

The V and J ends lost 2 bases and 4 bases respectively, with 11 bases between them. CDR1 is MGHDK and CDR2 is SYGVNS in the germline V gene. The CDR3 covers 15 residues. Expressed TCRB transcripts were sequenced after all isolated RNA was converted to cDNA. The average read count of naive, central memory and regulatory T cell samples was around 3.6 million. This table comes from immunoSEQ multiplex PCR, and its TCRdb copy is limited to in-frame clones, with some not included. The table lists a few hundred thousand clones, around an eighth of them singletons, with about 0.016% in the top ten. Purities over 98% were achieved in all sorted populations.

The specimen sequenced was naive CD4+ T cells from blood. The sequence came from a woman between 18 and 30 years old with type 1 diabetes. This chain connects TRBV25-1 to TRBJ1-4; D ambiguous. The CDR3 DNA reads TGTGCCAGCAGTGAAGGAGGACCGAGTAATGAAAAACTGTTTTTT. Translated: CASSEGGPSNEKLFF.